This TCR beta chain is drawn from a study of T-cell memory formation after mild COVID-19. As for the study in general: The two donors had largely donor-specific TCR clusters.

The length of the CDR3 is 14 residues. With 2 bases clipped from V and 5 bases from J, the junction kept 5 bases outside the gene matches. In germline, CDR1 is MGHDK, CDR2 SYGVNS. This clonotype was observed a few times. Its antigen is unknown. Whole-study findings and limits: Contracting clones, day 15 to 85, had balanced CD4/CD8, and later expanders favored CD4+.

Barcoded TCR alpha and TCR beta cDNA libraries with UMIs came from 5'RACE using constant-segment primers. TCRdb re-called the 5' RACE reads with MiXCR, one entry per CDR3 protein. The table shows roughly 400,000 distinct CDR3 sequences, with roughly 24% occurring only once. This receptor was obtained from an adult woman who had mild COVID-19 (a few samples of this study predate the infection). Cell type and time point are not known. Sequencing used PBMCs or a T cell subset sorted from them (not recorded which). The genes are TRBV25-1 and TRBJ2-5, with 7 positions matching TRBD2. The CDR3 spells CASSEGRGFETQYF. The CDR3 coding sequence is TGTGCCAGCAGTGAAGGGAGGGGATTCGAGACCCAGTACTTC. The whole variable domain, remainder taken from reference TRBV25-1 and TRBJ2-5, is EADIYQTPRYLVIGTGKKITLECSQTMGHDKMYWYQQDPGMELHLIHYSYGVNSTEKGDLSSESTVSRIRTEHFPLTLESARPSHTSQYLCASSEGRGFETQYFGPGTRLLVL.